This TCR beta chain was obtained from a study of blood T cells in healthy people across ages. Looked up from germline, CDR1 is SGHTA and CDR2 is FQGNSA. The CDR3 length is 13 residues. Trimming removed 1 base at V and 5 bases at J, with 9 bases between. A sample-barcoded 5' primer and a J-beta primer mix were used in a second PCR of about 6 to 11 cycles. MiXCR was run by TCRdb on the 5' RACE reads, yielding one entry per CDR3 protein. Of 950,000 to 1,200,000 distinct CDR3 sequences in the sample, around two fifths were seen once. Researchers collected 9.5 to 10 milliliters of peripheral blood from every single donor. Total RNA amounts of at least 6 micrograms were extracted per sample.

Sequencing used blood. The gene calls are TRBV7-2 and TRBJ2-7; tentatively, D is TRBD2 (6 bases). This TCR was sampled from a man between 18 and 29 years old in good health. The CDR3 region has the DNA TGTGCCAGCAGCTTAGGACTAGTTGACGAGCAGTACTTC. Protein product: CASSLGLVDEQYF.